The sequence of this T cell receptor (beta chain) was determined in a study of cytomegalovirus exposure and HLA in healthy donors. The PCR employed 60 Vbeta primers together with 13 Jbeta primers. Only in-frame clones appear in the TCRdb table, and some are missing; sequencing was by immunoSEQ multiplex PCR. Of more than 100,000 clones listed, about 60% are singletons. This CDR3 spans 15 amino acids. Per germline, CDR1 MRHNA and CDR2 SNTAGT. Trimming cost V 4 bases and J 2 bases; bases outside gene matches: 4. The V and J genes are TRBV6-4 and TRBJ1-5; 8 bases map to TRBD1. This TCR came from a man in his forties or fifties in good health and CMV-seropositive. Sequenced material: PBMCs. The CDR3 sequence: CASSAETGGNQPQHF. The CDR3 nucleotides read TGTGCCAGCAGTGCCGAGACAGGGGGCAATCAGCCCCAGCATTTT.